This record looks at one T cell receptor beta chain sequence and its context. Antigen: not known. The PCR ran on 60 Vbeta and 13 Jbeta primers. Here immunoSEQ multiplex PCR was the method, and the copy in TCRdb shows in-frame clones only, minus some. The table for this sample gives 100,000 to 150,000 clones. This sample is part of a study of cytomegalovirus exposure and HLA in healthy donors. Across the study: Out of roughly 170 million T cells, an earlier analysis found over 100 million unique TCR beta sequences in total. Across 350 to 400 genotyped donors, over 70% landed in the Caucasian-associated ancestry cluster.

Per the germline V gene, CDR1 is SGHDN and CDR2 is FVKESK. The CDR3 loop spans 14 amino acids. Trimming removed 0 bases from V and 5 bases from J, with 8 bases in between. General study findings and limits: In a later analysis, donors in an Asian-associated ancestry cluster reportedly had fewer N-insertions in productive TCRs than the cohort mean. Sequencing had likely introduced a cluster of highly shared sequence variants as an artifact.

The source material was PBMCs. The chain links TRBV14 to TRBJ2-1; D is perhaps TRBD2 (5 bases). The origin of this receptor is a woman aged 40 to 55 in good health and CMV-seronegative. The CDR3 loop is CASSQDPGNNEQFF. In DNA form, the CDR3 reads TGTGCCAGCAGCCAAGACCCGGGGAACAATGAGCAGTTCTTC.